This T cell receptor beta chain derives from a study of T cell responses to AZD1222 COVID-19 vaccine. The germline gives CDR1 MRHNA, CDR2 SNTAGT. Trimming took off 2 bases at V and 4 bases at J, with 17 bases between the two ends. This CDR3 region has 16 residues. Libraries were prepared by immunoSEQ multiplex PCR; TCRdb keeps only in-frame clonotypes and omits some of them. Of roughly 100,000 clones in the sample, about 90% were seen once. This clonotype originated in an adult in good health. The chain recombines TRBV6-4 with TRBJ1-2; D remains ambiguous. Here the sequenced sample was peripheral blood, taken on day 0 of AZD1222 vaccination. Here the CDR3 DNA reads TGTGCCAGCAGTGACGCACCCGGACCGGATCTCTATGGCTACACCTTC. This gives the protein CASSDAPGPDLYGYTF.